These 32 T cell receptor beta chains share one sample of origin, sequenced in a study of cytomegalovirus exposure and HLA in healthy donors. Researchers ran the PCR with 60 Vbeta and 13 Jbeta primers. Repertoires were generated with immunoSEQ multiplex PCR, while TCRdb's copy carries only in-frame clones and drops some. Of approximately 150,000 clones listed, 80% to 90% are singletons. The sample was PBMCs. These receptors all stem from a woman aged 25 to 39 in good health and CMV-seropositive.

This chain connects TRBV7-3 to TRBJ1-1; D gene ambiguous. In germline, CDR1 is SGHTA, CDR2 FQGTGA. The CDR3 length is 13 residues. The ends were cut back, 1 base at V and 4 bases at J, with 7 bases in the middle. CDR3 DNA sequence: TGTGCCAGCAGCTTAATGTACGGCACTGAAGCTTTCTTT. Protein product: CASSLMYGTEAFF.

The CDR3 DNA reads as TGTGCCAGCAGTTACAACAACAGGGAGGGCACCGGGGAGCTGTTTTTT. Residues: CASSYNNREGTGELFF. The rearrangement uses TRBV6-5 and TRBJ2-2; maybe TRBD2 (7 bases). The CDR3 sequence is 16 residues long. Germline V CDR1 and CDR2: MNHEY, SVGAGI. V was trimmed by 2 bases and J by 4 bases, leaving 14 bases between them.

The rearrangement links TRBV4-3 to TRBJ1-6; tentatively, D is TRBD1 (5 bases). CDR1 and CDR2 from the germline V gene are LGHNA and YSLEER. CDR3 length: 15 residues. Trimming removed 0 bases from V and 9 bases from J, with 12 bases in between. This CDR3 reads CASSQDFGRASPLHF. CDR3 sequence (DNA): TGCGCCAGCAGCCAAGATTTTGGCAGGGCTTCACCCCTCCACTTT.

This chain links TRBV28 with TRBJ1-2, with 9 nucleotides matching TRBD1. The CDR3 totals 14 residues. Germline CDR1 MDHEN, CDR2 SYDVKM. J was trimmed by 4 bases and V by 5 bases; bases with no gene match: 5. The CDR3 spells CASSPPGQGYGYTF. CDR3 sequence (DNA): TGTGCCAGCAGTCCCCCGGGACAGGGCTATGGCTACACCTTC.

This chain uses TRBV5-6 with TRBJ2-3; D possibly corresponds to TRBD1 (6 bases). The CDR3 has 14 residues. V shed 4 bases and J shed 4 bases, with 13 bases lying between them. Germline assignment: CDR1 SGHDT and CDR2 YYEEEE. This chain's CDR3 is CASSDLQGPDTQYF. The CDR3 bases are TGTGCCAGCAGCGACTTACAGGGTCCAGATACGCAGTATTTT.

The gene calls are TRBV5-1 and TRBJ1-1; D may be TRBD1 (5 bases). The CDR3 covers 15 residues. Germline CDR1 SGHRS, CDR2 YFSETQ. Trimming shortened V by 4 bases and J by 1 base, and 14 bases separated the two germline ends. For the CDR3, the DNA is TGCGCCAGCAGCGAGGGACTCTTCAGGAACACTGAAGCTTTCTTT. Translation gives CASSEGLFRNTEAFF.

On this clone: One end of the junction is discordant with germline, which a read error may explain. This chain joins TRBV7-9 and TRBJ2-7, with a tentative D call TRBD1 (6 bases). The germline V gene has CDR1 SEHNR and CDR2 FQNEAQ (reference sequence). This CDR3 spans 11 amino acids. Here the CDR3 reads CSSSDIQGKYF. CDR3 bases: TGTTCCAGCAGCGATATCCAGGGGAAGTACTTC.

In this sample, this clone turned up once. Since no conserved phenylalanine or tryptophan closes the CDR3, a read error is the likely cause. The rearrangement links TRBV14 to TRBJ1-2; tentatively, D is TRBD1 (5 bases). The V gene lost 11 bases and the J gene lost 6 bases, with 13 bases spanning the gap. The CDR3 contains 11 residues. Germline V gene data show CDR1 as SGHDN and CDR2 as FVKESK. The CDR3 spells CAGGSGDGYTS. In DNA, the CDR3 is TGTGCCGGAGGGTCGGGGGATGGCTACACCTCC.

CDR3 coding DNA: TGTGCCAGCAGCATCCCGGGACAGGGGGCGGACTATGGCTACACCTTC. Protein sequence: CASSIPGQGADYGYTF. The chain carries TRBV11-1 and TRBJ1-2, with 12 bases identical to TRBD1. With 5 bases clipped from V and 3 bases from J, the junction kept 7 bases outside the gene matches. CDR1 and CDR2 (germline): SGHAT, FQDESV (reference sequence). The CDR3 contains 16 residues.

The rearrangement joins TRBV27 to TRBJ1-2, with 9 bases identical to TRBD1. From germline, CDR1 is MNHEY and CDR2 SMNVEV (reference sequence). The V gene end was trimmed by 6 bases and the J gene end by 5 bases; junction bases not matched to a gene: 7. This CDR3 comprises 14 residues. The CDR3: CASSLGDRGYGYTF. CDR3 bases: TGTGCCAGCAGCCTCGGCGACAGGGGGTATGGCTACACCTTC.

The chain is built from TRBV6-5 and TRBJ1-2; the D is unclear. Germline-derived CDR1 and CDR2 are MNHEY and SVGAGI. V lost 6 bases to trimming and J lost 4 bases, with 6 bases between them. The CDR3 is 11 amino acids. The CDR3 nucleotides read TGTGCCAGCAGAAGCCCCTATGGCTACACCTTC. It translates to CASRSPYGYTF.

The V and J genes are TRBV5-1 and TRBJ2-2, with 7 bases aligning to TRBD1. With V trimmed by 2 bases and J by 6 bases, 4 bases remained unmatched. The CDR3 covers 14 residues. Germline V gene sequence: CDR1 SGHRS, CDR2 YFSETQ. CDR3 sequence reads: CASSFVGGPGELFF. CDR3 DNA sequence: TGCGCCAGCAGCTTCGTAGGGGGCCCCGGGGAGCTGTTTTTT.

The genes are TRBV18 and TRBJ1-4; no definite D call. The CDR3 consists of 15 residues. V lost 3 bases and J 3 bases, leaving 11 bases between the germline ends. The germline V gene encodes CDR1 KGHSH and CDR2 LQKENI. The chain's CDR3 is CASSPRPGANEKLFF. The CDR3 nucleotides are TGTGCCAGCTCACCTCGGCCCGGAGCTAATGAAAAACTGTTTTTT. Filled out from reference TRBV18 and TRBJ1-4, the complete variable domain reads NAGVMQNPRHLVRRRGQEARLRCSPMKGHSHVYWYRQLPEEGLKFMVYLQKENIIDESGMPKERFSAEFPKEGPSILRIQQVVRGDSAAYFCASSPRPGANEKLFFGSGTQLSVL.

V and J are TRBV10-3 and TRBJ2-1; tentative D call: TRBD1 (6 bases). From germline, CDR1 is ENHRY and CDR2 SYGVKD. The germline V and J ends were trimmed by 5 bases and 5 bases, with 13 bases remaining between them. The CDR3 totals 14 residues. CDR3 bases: TGTGCCATCAGTTCGTACAGGGTCCACAATGAGCAGTTCTTC. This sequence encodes CAISSYRVHNEQFF.

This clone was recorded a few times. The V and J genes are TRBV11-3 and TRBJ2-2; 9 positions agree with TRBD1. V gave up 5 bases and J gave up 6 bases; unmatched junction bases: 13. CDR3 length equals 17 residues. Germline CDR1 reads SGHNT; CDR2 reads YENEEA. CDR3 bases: TGTGCCAGCAGCCCTGAAGGACAGGGGCTTACGGCCGGGGAGCTGTTTTTT. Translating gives CASSPEGQGLTAGELFF.

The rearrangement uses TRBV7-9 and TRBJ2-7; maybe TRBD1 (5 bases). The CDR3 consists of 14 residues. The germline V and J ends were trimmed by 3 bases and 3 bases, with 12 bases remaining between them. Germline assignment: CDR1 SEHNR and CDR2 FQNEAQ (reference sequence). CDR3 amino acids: CASSFRSQGYEQYF. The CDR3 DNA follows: TGTGCCAGCAGCTTTCGTAGTCAGGGCTACGAGCAGTACTTC.

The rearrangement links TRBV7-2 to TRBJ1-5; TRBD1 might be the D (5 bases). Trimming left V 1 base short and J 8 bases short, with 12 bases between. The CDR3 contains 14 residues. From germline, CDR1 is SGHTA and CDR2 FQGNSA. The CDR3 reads CASSLVRVLKPQHF. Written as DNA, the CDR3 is TGTGCCAGCAGCTTAGTCAGGGTTTTGAAGCCCCAGCATTTT.

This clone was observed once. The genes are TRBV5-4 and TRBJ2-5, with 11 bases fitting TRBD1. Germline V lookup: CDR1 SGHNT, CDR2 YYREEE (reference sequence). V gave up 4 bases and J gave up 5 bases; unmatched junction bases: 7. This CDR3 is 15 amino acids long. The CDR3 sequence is CASSPGTGGRETQYF. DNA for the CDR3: TGTGCCAGCAGCCCAGGGACAGGGGGTCGGGAGACCCAGTACTTC.

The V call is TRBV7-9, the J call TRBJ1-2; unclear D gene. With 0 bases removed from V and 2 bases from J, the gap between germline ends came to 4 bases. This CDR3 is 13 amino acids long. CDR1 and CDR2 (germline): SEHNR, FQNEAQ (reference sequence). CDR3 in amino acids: CASSLAQNYGYTF. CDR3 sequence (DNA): TGTGCCAGCAGCTTAGCACAGAACTATGGCTACACCTTC. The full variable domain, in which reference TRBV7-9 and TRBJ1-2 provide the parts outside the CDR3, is DTGVSQNPRHKITKRGQNVTFRCDPISEHNRLYWYRQTLGQGPEFLTYFQNEAQLEKSRLLSDRFSAERPKGSFSTLEIQRTEQGDSAMYLCASSLAQNYGYTFGSGTRLTVV.

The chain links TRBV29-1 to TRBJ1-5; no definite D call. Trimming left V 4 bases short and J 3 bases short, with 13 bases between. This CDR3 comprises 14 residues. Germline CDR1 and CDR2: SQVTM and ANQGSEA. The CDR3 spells CSVGHGVPNQPQHF. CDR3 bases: TGCAGCGTTGGGCACGGGGTCCCCAATCAGCCCCAGCATTTT.

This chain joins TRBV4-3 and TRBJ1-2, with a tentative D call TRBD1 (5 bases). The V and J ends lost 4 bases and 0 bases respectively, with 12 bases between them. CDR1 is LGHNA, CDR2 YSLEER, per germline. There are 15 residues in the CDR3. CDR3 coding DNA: TGCGCCAGCAGCCCGATAGGGGAATCTAACTATGGCTACACCTTC. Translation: CASSPIGESNYGYTF.

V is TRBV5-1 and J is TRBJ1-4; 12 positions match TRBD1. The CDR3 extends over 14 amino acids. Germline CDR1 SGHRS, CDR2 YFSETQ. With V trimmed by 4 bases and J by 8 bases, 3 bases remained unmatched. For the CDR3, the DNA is TGCGCCAGCAGCCCGGGACAGGGGGCAGAAAAACTGTTTTTT. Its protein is CASSPGQGAEKLFF.

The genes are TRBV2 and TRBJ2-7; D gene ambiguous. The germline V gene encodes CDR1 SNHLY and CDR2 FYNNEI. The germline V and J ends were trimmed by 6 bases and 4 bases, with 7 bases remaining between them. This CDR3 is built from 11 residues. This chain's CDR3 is CASRGRYEQYF. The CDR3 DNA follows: TGTGCCAGCAGGGGCCGGTACGAGCAGTACTTC.

The CDR3 protein is CASSLVGAPKYEQYF. The CDR3 coding sequence is TGTGCCAGCAGCTTAGTGGGGGCCCCAAAATACGAGCAGTACTTC. This chain connects TRBV13 to TRBJ2-7, with a possible D match to TRBD1 (6 bases). The CDR3 contains 15 residues. V lost 1 base and J 4 bases, leaving 14 bases between the germline ends. From germline, CDR1 is PRHDT and CDR2 FYEKMQ (reference sequence).

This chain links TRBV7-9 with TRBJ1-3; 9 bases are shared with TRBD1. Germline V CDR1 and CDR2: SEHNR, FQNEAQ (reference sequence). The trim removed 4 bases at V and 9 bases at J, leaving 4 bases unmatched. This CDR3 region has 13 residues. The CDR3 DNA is TGTGCCAGCAGCTGGGGGACAGGGACCACCATATATTTT. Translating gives CASSWGTGTTIYF.

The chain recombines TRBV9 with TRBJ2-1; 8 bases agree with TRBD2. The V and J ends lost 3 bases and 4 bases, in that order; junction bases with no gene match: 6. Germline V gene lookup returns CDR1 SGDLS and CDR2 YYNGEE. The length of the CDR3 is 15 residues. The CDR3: CASSGRGDSYNEQFF. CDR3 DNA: TGTGCCAGCAGCGGGCGGGGGGATTCATACAATGAGCAGTTCTTC. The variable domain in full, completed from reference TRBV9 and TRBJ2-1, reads DSGVTQTPKHLITATGQRVTLRCSPRSGDLSVYWYQQSLDQGLQFLIQYYNGEERAKGNILERFSAQQFPDLHSELNLSSLELGDSALYFCASSGRGDSYNEQFFGPGTRLTVL.

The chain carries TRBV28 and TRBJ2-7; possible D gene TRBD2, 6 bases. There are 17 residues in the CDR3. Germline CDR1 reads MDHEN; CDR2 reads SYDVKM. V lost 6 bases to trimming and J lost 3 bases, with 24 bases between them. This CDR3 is CASSPQLGRGNGYEQYF. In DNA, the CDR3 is TGTGCCAGCAGCCCTCAATTGGGCCGCGGGAATGGCTACGAGCAGTACTTC.

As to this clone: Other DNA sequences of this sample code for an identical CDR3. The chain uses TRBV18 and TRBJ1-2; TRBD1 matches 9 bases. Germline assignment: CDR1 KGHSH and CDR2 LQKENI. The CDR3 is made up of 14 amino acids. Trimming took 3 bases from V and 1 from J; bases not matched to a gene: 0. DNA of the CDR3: TGTGCCAGCTCACCGGGACAGGGTAACTATGGCTACACCTTC. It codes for CASSPGQGNYGYTF.

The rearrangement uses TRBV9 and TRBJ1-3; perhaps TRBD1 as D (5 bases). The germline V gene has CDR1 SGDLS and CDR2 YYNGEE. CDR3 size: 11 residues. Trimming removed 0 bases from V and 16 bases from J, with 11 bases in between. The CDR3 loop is CASSVGSGLYF. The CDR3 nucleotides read TGTGCCAGCAGCGTAGGTTCGGGACTTTATTTT. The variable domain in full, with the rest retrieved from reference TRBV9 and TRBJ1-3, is DSGVTQTPKHLITATGQRVTLRCSPRSGDLSVYWYQQSLDQGLQFLIQYYNGEERAKGNILERFSAQQFPDLHSELNLSSLELGDSALYFCASSVGSGLYFGEGSWLTVV.

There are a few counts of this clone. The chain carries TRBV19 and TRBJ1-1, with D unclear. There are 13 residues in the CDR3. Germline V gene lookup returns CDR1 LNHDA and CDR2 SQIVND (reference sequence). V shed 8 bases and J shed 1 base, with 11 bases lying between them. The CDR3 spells CASARTANTEAFF. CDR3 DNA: TGTGCCAGTGCCCGAACAGCGAACACTGAAGCTTTCTTT.

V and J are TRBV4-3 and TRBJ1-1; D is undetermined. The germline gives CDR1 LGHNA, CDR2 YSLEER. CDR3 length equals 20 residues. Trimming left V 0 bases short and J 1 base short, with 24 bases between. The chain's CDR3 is CASSQDYDSRDPWANTEAFF. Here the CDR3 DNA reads TGCGCCAGCAGCCAAGATTATGATTCTCGAGACCCCTGGGCGAACACTGAAGCTTTCTTT.

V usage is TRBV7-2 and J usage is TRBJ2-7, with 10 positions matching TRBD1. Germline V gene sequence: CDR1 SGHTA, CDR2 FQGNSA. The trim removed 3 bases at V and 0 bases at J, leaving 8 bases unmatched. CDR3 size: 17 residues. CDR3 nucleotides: TGTGCCAGCAGCTTCCTCGGGACAGGGGATCCCTCCTACGAGCAGTACTTC. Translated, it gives CASSFLGTGDPSYEQYF.